Following are 27 T cell receptor beta chains from one sample sequenced in a study of blood T cell repertoires in COVID-19. TCRdb keeps only in-frame clones here, not all; method: immunoSEQ multiplex PCR. The sample shows fewer than 600,000 clones, roughly 87% of them seen only once. The sequencing sample was made of peripheral blood. The origin of the receptors is a young man with COVID-19, enrolled during active disease.

The chain couples TRBV7-9 to TRBJ2-1; D is possibly TRBD1 (6 bases). CDR1 is SEHNR, CDR2 FQNEAQ, per germline (reference sequence). This CDR3 has 14 amino acids. V was shortened by 5 bases and J by 0 bases, with 8 bases between the two germline ends. In DNA, the CDR3 is TGTGCCAGCAGCACAGGGAGCTCCTACAATGAGCAGTTCTTC. Its protein product is CASSTGSSYNEQFF.

This chain connects TRBV7-3 to TRBJ1-4; the match to TRBD1 covers 9 bases. CDR1 SGHTA and CDR2 FQGTGA come from the germline V gene. The CDR3 contains 15 residues. With V trimmed by 5 bases and J by 3 bases, 4 bases remained unmatched. CDR3 loop: CASSPGTGSNEKLFF. The DNA of the CDR3 is TGTGCCAGCAGCCCCGGGACAGGGTCTAATGAAAAACTGTTTTTT.

This chain joins TRBV11-3 and TRBJ1-1; possible D gene TRBD1, 6 bases. V lost 2 bases, J lost 4 bases, and 11 bases lay in between. The CDR3 has 14 amino acids. Per the germline V gene, CDR1 is SGHNT and CDR2 is YENEEA. DNA of the CDR3: TGTGCCAGCAGCTTATACAAAGGGGGCACTGAAGCTTTCTTT. This encodes CASSLYKGGTEAFF.

This clone was seen more than once but under ten times. V and J are TRBV5-4 and TRBJ2-7, with D possibly TRBD1 on 6 matching bases. Germline loops: CDR1 SGHNT, CDR2 YYREEE (reference sequence). Trimming took 4 bases from V and 3 from J, leaving 8 bases between them. The CDR3 spans 12 residues. CDR3 DNA sequence: TGTGCCAGCAGCAAGGACAGCTACGAGCAGTACTTC. Amino acids: CASSKDSYEQYF.

The chain recombines TRBV5-4 with TRBJ2-2, with 9 bases identical to TRBD2. The length of the CDR3 is 14 residues. The germline gives CDR1 SGHNT, CDR2 YYREEE (reference sequence). J was trimmed by 5 bases and V by 7 bases; bases with no gene match: 6. For the CDR3, the DNA is TGTGCCAGCGGCGGGGGGGCTGGAACCGGGGAGCTGTTTTTT. Its translation: CASGGGAGTGELFF.

The chain has TRBV4-1 and TRBJ2-1, with TRBD2 matching 11 bases. Germline V gene data show CDR1 as MGHRA and CDR2 as YSYEKL. The CDR3 length is 14 residues. V trimming: 4 bases; J trimming: 9 bases; junction bases outside the gene matches: 5. In nucleotides, the CDR3 is TGCGCCAGCAGCCTCCGACTAGCGGGGAGTGAGCAGTTCTTC. Translated, it gives CASSLRLAGSEQFF.

The CDR3 here is CASSGTAQTTDTQYF. CDR3 nucleotides: TGTGCCAGTTCCGGGACAGCTCAAACCACAGATACGCAGTATTTT. The chain joins TRBV19 to TRBJ2-3; TRBD1 matches at 7 bases. Looked up from germline, CDR1 is LNHDA and CDR2 is SQIVND (reference sequence). CDR3 length: 15 residues. J gave up 2 bases and V 8 bases, and 10 bases lay outside the gene matches.

In its sample, this clone was seen a few times. The chain has TRBV27 and TRBJ2-2; D possibly corresponds to TRBD1 (5 bases). Trimming pared 5 bases from V and 0 bases from J, leaving 13 bases between. Looked up from germline, CDR1 is MNHEY and CDR2 is SMNVEV (reference sequence). The CDR3 totals 16 residues. CDR3 bases: TGTGCCAGCAGTCCAAGCCGGACACCGAACACCGGGGAGCTGTTTTTT. This sequence encodes CASSPSRTPNTGELFF.

The rearrangement joins TRBV19 to TRBJ2-7, with D tentatively TRBD1 (6 bases). The germline CDR1 and CDR2 sequences are LNHDA and SQIVND (reference sequence). With 4 bases removed from V and 0 bases from J, the gap between germline ends came to 13 bases. CDR3 length: 15 amino acids. The CDR3 sequence: CASSKTGLLSYEQYF. The DNA of the CDR3 is TGTGCCAGTAGTAAAACAGGGCTACTCTCCTACGAGCAGTACTTC.

The chain is built from TRBV1 and TRBJ2-3; TRBD2, the D gene given by the table, was not confirmed from the DNA. TRBV1 is classified as a pseudogene. This CDR3 has 13 amino acids. CDR3 residues: CTSGGAGTDTQYF. CDR3 in DNA: TGCACCAGCGGGGGGGCCGGCACAGATACGCAGTATTTT.

The chain employs TRBV18 and TRBJ2-3; TRBD1 is a possible D gene (6 bases). The CDR3 contains 14 residues. Germline V gene lookup returns CDR1 KGHSH and CDR2 LQKENI. Trimming removed 6 bases from V and 6 bases from J, with 16 bases in between. CDR3 protein: CASSPDQGYDTQYF. CDR3 bases: TGTGCCAGCTCCCCCGACCAGGGGTACGATACGCAGTATTTT.

The chain links TRBV13 to TRBJ1-1, with 11 nucleotides matching TRBD1. The germline gives CDR1 PRHDT, CDR2 FYEKMQ (reference sequence). The CDR3 contains 16 residues. V was clipped by 5 bases and J by 3 bases; unmatched bases: 8. CDR3 sequence: CASSQDRGQDYTEAFF. Here the CDR3 DNA reads TGTGCCAGCAGCCAGGACAGGGGGCAAGATTACACTGAAGCTTTCTTT.

Only one count was recorded for this clone. This chain uses TRBV9 with TRBJ2-1; D possibly corresponds to TRBD2 (6 bases). This CDR3 has 15 amino acids. Per the germline V gene, CDR1 is SGDLS and CDR2 is YYNGEE. V dropped 4 bases and J dropped 8 bases, with 19 bases sitting between them. This CDR3 reads CASSPLERVLDEQFF. For the CDR3, the DNA is TGTGCCAGCAGCCCTCTGGAGCGGGTTCTCGATGAGCAGTTCTTC. Together with reference TRBV9 and TRBJ2-1, the CDR3 gives the full variable domain: DSGVTQTPKHLITATGQRVTLRCSPRSGDLSVYWYQQSLDQGLQFLIQYYNGEERAKGNILERFSAQQFPDLHSELNLSSLELGDSALYFCASSPLERVLDEQFFGPGTRLTVL.

J is TRBJ1-5 and V is TRBV24-1, with TRBD1 identical over 12 bases. Germline trimming cut 4 bases from V and 7 bases from J; bases unmatched to any gene: 10. The CDR3 is made up of 17 amino acids. Germline loops: CDR1 KGHDR, CDR2 SFDVKD. The CDR3 nucleotides read TGTGCCACCAGTGACTCCGGGACAGGGGGCAACGAGCAGCCCCAGCATTTT. Translation: CATSDSGTGGNEQPQHF.

The chain links TRBV7-9 to TRBJ2-6; 7 positions match TRBD1. V was pared by 5 bases and J by 1 base, with 11 bases of the junction left unmatched. This CDR3 is built from 18 residues. Per the germline V gene, CDR1 is SEHNR and CDR2 is FQNEAQ (reference sequence). Here the CDR3 DNA reads TGTGCCAGCAGCCGCCACGGACAGGCAGCGTCTGGGGCCAACGTCCTGACTTTC. This sequence encodes CASSRHGQAASGANVLTF.

The V and J genes are TRBV28 and TRBJ1-1; possible D gene TRBD1, 6 bases. This CDR3 spans 13 amino acids. Deletions cut 4 bases from V and 3 bases from J, with 9 bases between. Germline CDR1 is MDHEN and CDR2 is SYDVKM. Here the CDR3 reads CASSSTGYTEAFF. DNA for the CDR3: TGTGCCAGCAGTTCTACAGGGTACACTGAAGCTTTCTTT.

The CDR3, as DNA: TGTGCCAGCAGCTTAGACAGAGACAGGGGGAATTCACCCCTCCACTTT. Translated: CASSLDRDRGNSPLHF. The chain joins TRBV7-9 to TRBJ1-6; 9 bases align to TRBD1. Trimming took 1 base from V and 7 from J; bases not matched to a gene: 5. Germline CDR1 SEHNR, CDR2 FQNEAQ (reference sequence). This CDR3 has 16 amino acids.

V and J are TRBV6-4 and TRBJ1-1, with a weak D call TRBD1 (5 bases). Per the germline V gene, CDR1 is MRHNA and CDR2 is SNTAGT. CDR3 length equals 13 residues. V lost 3 bases and J 6 bases, leaving 11 bases between the germline ends. The DNA for the CDR3 is TGTGCCAGCAGTGAAGAGGGGACTTCTGAAGCTTTCTTT. It translates to CASSEEGTSEAFF.

In its sample, this clone was seen once. The CDR3 loop reads CASSYSIATNQPQHF. CDR3 nucleotides: TGTGCCAGCAGTTACTCGATTGCTACCAATCAGCCCCAGCATTTT. This sequence joins TRBV6-6 and TRBJ1-5; D gene uncertain. V was shortened by 0 bases and J by 3 bases, with 9 bases between the two germline ends. Germline lookup yields CDR1 MNHNY and CDR2 SVGAGI (reference sequence). This CDR3 spans 15 amino acids.

V gene TRBV12-5 combines with J gene TRBJ1-5, with 7 bases lining up with TRBD1. With 9 bases clipped from V and 4 bases from J, the junction kept 6 bases outside the gene matches. The germline V gene has CDR1 LGHNT and CDR2 FRNRAP. CDR3 size: 13 residues. The CDR3 region is CASSTGPNQPQHF. For the CDR3, the DNA is TGTGCTAGCTCGACAGGGCCGAATCAGCCCCAGCATTTT.

The gene calls are TRBV14 and TRBJ2-1; possible D gene TRBD1, 5 bases. Trimming removed 0 bases at V and 10 bases at J, with 10 bases between. The CDR3 runs 13 residues. CDR1 and CDR2 from the germline V gene are SGHDN and FVKESK. CDR3 protein: CASSQDVAGEQFF. CDR3 in DNA: TGTGCCAGCAGCCAAGATGTGGCAGGGGAGCAGTTCTTC.

The V and J genes are TRBV4-1 and TRBJ2-3; D is perhaps TRBD2 (6 bases). This CDR3 is 16 amino acids long. Germline CDR1 MGHRA, CDR2 YSYEKL. V was trimmed by 4 bases and J by 4 bases, leaving 18 bases between them. The CDR3 DNA follows: TGCGCCAGCAGCCGAGGACTGGAGGGTCTGCCAGATACGCAGTATTTT. Protein product: CASSRGLEGLPDTQYF.

The CDR3 sequence: CASSPPGILSVDEQYF. DNA for the CDR3: TGTGCCAGCTCACCACCCGGGATCTTAAGCGTCGACGAGCAGTACTTC. The V gene is TRBV18, the J gene TRBJ2-7, with D tentatively TRBD2 (5 bases). Germline assignment: CDR1 KGHSH and CDR2 LQKENI. V shed 0 bases and J shed 5 bases, with 17 bases lying between them. The CDR3 contains 16 residues.

The J gene is TRBJ2-7, the V gene TRBV7-2; 10 positions agree with TRBD2. CDR3 length equals 13 residues. CDR1 and CDR2 (germline): SGHTA, FQGNSA. With 4 bases clipped from V and 7 bases from J, the junction kept 4 bases outside the gene matches. CDR3 nucleotides: TGTGCCAGCAGCTCGGGACTAGCGAGGGAGCAGTACTTC. Its protein product is CASSSGLAREQYF.

V usage is TRBV27 and J usage is TRBJ1-2; 8 bases agree with TRBD1. Germline V gene sequence: CDR1 MNHEY, CDR2 SMNVEV (reference sequence). The CDR3 has 14 amino acids. V shed 5 bases and J 8 bases; nucleotides not matched to a gene: 10. DNA for the CDR3: TGTGCCAGCAGTACGACAGGGGCCCCTTGGGGCTACACCTTC. It is translated as CASSTTGAPWGYTF.

The gene calls are TRBV30 and TRBJ1-1; D unresolved. Trimming removed 5 bases from V and 5 bases from J, with 9 bases in between. CDR3 size: 11 residues. Germline V lookup: CDR1 GTSNPN, CDR2 SVGIG (reference sequence). CDR3 nucleotides: TGTGCCTGGGGTCGGGAAACTGAAGCTTTCTTT. This gives the protein CAWGRETEAFF.

The chain has TRBV10-2 and TRBJ2-1, with TRBD2 identical over 8 bases. The CDR3 has 15 residues. Germline CDR1 WSHSY, CDR2 SAAADI. V gave up 6 bases and J gave up 10 bases; unmatched junction bases: 14. CDR3 in amino acids: CASSVWSGGPQEQFF. The CDR3 nucleotides read TGCGCCAGCAGCGTTTGGAGCGGGGGCCCCCAAGAGCAGTTCTTC.